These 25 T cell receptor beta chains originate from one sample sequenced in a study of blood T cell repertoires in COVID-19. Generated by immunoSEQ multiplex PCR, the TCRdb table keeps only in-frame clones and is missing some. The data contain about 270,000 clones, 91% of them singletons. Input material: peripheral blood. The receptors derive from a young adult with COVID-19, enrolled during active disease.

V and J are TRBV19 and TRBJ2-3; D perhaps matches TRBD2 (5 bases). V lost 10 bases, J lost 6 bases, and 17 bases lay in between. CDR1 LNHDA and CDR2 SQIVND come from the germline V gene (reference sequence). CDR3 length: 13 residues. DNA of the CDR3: TGTGCCACCTCACTAGTTCCCGCGGATACGCAGTATTTT. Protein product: CATSLVPADTQYF. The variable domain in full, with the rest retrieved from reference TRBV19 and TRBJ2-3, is DGGITQSPKYLFRKEGQNVTLSCEQNLNHDAMYWYRQDPGQGLRLIYYSQIVNDFQKGDIAEGYSVSREKKESFPLTVTSAQKNPTAFYLCATSLVPADTQYFGPGTRLTVL.

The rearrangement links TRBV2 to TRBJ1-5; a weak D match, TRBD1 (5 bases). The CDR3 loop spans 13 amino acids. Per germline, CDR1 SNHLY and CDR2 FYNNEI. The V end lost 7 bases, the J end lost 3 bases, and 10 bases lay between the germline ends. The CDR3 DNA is TGTGCCAGCAAGCGGGACGTCAATCAGCCCCAGCATTTT. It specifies CASKRDVNQPQHF.

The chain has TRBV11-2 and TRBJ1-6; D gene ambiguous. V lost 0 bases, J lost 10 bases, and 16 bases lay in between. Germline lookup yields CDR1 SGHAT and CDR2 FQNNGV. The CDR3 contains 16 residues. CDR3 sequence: CASSLDIVRLVSPLHF. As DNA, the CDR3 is TGTGCCAGCAGCTTAGATATAGTCAGACTAGTCTCACCCCTCCACTTT.

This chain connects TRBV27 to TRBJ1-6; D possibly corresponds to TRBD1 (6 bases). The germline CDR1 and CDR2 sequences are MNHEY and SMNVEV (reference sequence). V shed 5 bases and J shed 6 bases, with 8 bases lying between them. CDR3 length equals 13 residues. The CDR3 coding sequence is TGTGCCAGCAGTAAACAGGGTAATTCACCCCTCCACTTT. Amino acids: CASSKQGNSPLHF.

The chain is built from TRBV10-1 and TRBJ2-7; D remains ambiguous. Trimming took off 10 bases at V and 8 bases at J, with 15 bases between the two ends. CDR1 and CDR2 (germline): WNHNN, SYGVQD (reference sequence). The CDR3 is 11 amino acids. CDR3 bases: TGCGCCATTCTACGTCGGGTGCAGCAGTACTTC. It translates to CAILRRVQQYF.

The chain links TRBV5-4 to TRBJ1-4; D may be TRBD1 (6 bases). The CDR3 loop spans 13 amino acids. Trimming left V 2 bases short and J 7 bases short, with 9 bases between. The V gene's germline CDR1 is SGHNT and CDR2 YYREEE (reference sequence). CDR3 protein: CASSFRGAEKLFF. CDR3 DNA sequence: TGTGCCAGCAGCTTCCGGGGGGCTGAAAAACTGTTTTTT.

The chain's CDR3 is CASSLESGKTYEQYF. The CDR3 DNA sequence: TGCGCCAGCAGCTTGGAGTCAGGGAAAACCTACGAGCAGTACTTC. The chain joins TRBV5-1 to TRBJ2-7; a weak D match, TRBD1 (5 bases). CDR3 size: 15 residues. The V gene's germline CDR1 is SGHRS and CDR2 YFSETQ. The V end lost 0 bases, the J end lost 2 bases, and 12 bases lay between the germline ends.

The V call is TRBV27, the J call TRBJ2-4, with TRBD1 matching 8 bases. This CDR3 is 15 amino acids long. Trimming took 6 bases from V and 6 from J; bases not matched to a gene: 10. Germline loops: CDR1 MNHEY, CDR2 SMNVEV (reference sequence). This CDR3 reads CASSSGGGWRNIQYF. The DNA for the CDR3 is TGTGCCAGCAGCTCAGGGGGCGGGTGGAGAAACATTCAGTACTTC.

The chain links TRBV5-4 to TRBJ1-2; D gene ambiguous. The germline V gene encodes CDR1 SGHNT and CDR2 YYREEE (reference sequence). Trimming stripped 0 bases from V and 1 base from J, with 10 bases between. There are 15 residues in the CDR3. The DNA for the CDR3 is TGTGCCAGCAGCTTGGAGAGGCGCCTTAACTATGGCTACACCTTC. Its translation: CASSLERRLNYGYTF.

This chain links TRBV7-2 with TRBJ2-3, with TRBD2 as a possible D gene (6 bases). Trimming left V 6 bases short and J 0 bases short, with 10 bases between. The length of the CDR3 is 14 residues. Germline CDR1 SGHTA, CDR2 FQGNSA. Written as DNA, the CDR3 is TGTGCCAGCAGGGGACTCCTTAGCACAGATACGCAGTATTTT. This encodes CASRGLLSTDTQYF.

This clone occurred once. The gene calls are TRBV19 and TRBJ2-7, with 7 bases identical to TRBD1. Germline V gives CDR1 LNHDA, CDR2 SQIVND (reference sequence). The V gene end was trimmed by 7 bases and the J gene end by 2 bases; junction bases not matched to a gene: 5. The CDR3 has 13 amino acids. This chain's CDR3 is CASTDRVTYEQYF. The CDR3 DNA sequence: TGTGCCAGTACTGACAGGGTAACCTACGAGCAGTACTTC.

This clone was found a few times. CDR3 DNA sequence: TGTGCCAGCAGTTACTCCCCGGGACAGGGGTACAATGAGCAGTTCTTC. This sequence encodes CASSYSPGQGYNEQFF. The chain recombines TRBV6-5 with TRBJ2-1; 10 nucleotides line up with TRBD1. The V gene end was trimmed by 0 bases and the J gene end by 4 bases; junction bases not matched to a gene: 3. Germline lookup yields CDR1 MNHEY and CDR2 SVGAGI. The CDR3 loop spans 16 amino acids.

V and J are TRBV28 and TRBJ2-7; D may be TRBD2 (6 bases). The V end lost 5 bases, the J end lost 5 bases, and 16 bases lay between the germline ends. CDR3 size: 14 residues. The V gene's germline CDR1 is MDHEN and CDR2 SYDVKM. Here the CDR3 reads CASSPHGGRNEQYF. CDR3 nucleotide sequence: TGTGCCAGCAGTCCACACGGGGGTAGAAACGAGCAGTACTTC.

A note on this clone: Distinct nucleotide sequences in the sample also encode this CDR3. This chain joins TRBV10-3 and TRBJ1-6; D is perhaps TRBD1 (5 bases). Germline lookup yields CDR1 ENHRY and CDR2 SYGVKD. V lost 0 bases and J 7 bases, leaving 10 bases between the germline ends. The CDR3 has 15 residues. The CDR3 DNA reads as TGTGCCATCAGTGAGTCCCGGGGGGGAAATTCACCCCTCCACTTT. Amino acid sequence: CAISESRGGNSPLHF.

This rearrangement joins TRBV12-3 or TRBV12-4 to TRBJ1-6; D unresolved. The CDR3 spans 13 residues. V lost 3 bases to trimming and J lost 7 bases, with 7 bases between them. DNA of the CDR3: TGTGCCAGCAGTTTCGGACTCAATTCACCCCTCCACTTT. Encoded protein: CASSFGLNSPLHF.

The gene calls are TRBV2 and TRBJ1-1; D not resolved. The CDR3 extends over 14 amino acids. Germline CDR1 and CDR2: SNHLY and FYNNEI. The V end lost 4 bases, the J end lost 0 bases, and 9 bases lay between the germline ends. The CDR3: CASSASNMNTEAFF. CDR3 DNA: TGTGCCAGCAGTGCGTCGAACATGAACACTGAAGCTTTCTTT.

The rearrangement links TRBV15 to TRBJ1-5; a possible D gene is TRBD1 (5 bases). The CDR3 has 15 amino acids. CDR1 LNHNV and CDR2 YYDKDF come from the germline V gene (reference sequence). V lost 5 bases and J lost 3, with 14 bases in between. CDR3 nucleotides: TGTGCCACCAGCCCGTCCGGGGGGATCAATCAGCCCCAGCATTTT. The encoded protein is CATSPSGGINQPQHF.

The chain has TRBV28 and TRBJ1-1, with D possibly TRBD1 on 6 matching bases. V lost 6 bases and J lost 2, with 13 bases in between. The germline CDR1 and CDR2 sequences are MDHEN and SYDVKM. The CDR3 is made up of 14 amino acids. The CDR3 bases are TGTGCCAGCAGCCATGGGACATCTAACACTGAAGCTTTCTTT. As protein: CASSHGTSNTEAFF.

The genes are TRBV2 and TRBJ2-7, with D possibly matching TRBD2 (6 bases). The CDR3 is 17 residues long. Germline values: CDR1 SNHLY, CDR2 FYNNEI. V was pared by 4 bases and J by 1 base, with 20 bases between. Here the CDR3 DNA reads TGTGCCAGCAGTGGAGCGGGTGAATCCGACAATTCCTACGAGCAGTACTTC. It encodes CASSGAGESDNSYEQYF.

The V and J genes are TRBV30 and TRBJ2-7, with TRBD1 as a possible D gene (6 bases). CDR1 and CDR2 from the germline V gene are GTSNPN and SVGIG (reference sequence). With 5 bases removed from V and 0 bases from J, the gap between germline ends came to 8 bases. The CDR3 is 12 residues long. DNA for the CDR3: TGTGCCTGGGCAGGGGACTCCTACGAGCAGTACTTC. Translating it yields CAWAGDSYEQYF.

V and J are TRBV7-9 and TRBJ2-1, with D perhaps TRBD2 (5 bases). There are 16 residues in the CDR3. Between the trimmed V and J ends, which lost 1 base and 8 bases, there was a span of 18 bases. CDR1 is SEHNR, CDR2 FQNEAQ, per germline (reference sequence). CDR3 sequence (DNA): TGTGCCAGCAGCTTAGGTGTAGCGATCGGATCGGATGAGCAGTTCTTC. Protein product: CASSLGVAIGSDEQFF.

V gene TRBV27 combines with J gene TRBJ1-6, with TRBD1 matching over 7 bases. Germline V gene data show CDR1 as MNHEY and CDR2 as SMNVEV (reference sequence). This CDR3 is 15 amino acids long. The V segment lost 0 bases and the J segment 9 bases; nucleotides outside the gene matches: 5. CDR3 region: CASSLSNRGISPLHF. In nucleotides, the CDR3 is TGTGCCAGCAGTTTATCGAACAGGGGTATTTCACCCCTCCACTTT.

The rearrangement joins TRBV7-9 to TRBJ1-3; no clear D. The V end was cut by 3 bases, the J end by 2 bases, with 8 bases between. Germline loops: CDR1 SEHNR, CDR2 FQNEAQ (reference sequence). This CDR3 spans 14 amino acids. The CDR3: CASSFEYTGNTIYF. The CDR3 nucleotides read TGTGCCAGCAGCTTTGAATACACTGGAAACACCATATATTTT.

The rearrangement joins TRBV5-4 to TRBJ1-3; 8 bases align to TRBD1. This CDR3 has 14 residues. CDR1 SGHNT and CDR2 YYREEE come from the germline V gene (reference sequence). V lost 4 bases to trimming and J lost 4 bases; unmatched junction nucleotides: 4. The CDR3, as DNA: TGTGCCAGCAGCCCGCAGGGGGCCGGAAACACCATATATTTT. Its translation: CASSPQGAGNTIYF.

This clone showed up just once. CDR3 coding DNA: TGTGCCAGCAGCGGGACTAGCGGGAGTAGCGGCATTCAGTACTTC. It translates to CASSGTSGSSGIQYF. The rearrangement joins TRBV9 to TRBJ2-4; 13 nucleotides align to TRBD2. J lost 9 bases, V lost 3 bases, and 6 bases had no gene match. CDR3 length: 15 residues. Germline V CDR1 and CDR2: SGDLS, YYNGEE.